This TCR beta chain was profiled in a study of cytomegalovirus exposure and HLA in healthy donors. Both 60 Vbeta primers and 13 Jbeta primers went into the PCR. Measured with immunoSEQ multiplex PCR; TCRdb has only the in-frame clones, and not every one. The table has some 180,000 clones, 75% to 85% seen once; the top ten hold 1.4%. As for this clone: The antigen is undetermined. The same CDR3 also results from other DNA sequences found in this sample.

The donors were healthy bone marrow donors. Regarding the study as a whole: A few of the chains that were CMV-associated were confirmed in vitro to be specific for CMV antigens. Investigators reported 150 to 200 TCR beta chains as tied to cytomegalovirus.

Germline V lookup: CDR1 LNHDA, CDR2 SQIVND (reference sequence). The ends were cut back, 0 bases at V and 1 base at J, with 4 bases in the middle. CDR3 length: 13 amino acids. The sequenced material came from PBMCs. This receptor was obtained from a man younger than 30 in good health and CMV-seronegative. This chain uses TRBV19 with TRBJ2-7; no clear D gene. CDR3 coding DNA: TGTGCCAGTAGTATAGACTCTTCCTACGAGCAGTACTTC. Protein product: CASSIDSSYEQYF.